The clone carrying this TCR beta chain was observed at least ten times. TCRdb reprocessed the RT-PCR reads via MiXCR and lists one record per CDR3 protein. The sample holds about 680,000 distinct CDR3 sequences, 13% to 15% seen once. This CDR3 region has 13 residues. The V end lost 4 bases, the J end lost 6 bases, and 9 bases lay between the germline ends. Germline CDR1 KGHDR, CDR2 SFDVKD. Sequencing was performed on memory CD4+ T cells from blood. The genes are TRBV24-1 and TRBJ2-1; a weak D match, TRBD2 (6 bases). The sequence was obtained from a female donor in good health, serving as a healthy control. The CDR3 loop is CATSDWRGNEQFF. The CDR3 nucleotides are TGTGCCACCAGTGACTGGAGGGGCAATGAGCAGTTCTTC.